This paragraph reports one T cell receptor beta chain. CDR1 MDHEN and CDR2 SYDVKM come from the germline V gene. There are 14 residues in the CDR3. Deletions cut 9 bases from V and 6 bases from J, with 19 bases between. These data are taken from a study of prognosis after radiotherapy for stage I lung cancer. It was by two-round multiplex PCR that TCR beta CDR3 was amplified from genomic DNA. Each TRBV and TRBJ gene had its own primer in the first PCR round. TCRdb recomputed calls from the multiplex PCR reads with MiXCR, one row per CDR3 protein. The profile shows 25,000 to 35,000 distinct CDR3 sequences, around 42% of them singletons.

The receptor was derived from a donor at least 50 years old with non-small cell lung cancer. Sequencing was performed on PBMCs, taken before or after stereotactic body radiation therapy (not recorded which). V gene TRBV28 combines with J gene TRBJ2-3; tentatively, D is TRBD1 or TRBD2 (5 bases each). For the CDR3, the DNA is TGTGCCAGTACCGGGGCCGGGGTCCGGGATACGCAGTATTTT. Amino acid sequence: CASTGAGVRDTQYF. The variable domain in full, with the rest retrieved from reference TRBV28 and TRBJ2-3, is DVKVTQSSRYLVKRTGEKVFLECVQDMDHENMFWYRQDPGLGLRLIYFSYDVKMKEKGDIPEGYSVSREKKERFSLILESASTNQTSMYLCASTGAGVRDTQYFGPGTRLTVL.